The rows below give T cell receptor beta chains drawn from one sample of a study of shared clonotypes between healthy human individuals. Data came from immunoSEQ multiplex PCR; TCRdb stores just in-frame clones and leaves some out. The repertoire includes some 800,000 clones, 92% of them detected once, and around 24% sits in the top ten. Sequencing used naive CD8+ T cells sorted from blood. The origin of the receptors is a man in his thirties or forties in good health. Both conserved end residues are part of each CDR3. The D gene is left open where the match is weak. Size is stated for part of the rows, as once, few or many counts, or as a class when the clone is expanded.

v_gene: TRBV28
d_gene: NA
abundance: NA
j_gene: TRBJ2-7
CDR3nt: TGTGCCAGCAGCTTGGGTCGACTGCTACCCTACGAGCAGTACTTC
CDR3aa: CASSLGRLLPYEQYF

v_gene: TRBV2
d_gene: TRBD1
abundance: NA
j_gene: TRBJ2-2
CDR3nt: TGTGCCAGCAATGGAATTCTTACAGGGGTCTGGAACACCGGGGAGCTGTTTTTT
CDR3aa: CASNGILTGVWNTGELFF

v_gene: TRBV7-9
d_gene: NA
abundance: NA
j_gene: TRBJ2-4
CDR3nt: TGTGCCAGCACCGCTAGTTCGGCCAAAAACATTCAGTACTTC
CDR3aa: CASTASSAKNIQYF

v_gene: TRBV30
d_gene: NA
abundance: NA
j_gene: TRBJ2-7
CDR3nt: TGTGCCTGGAGTGTAGAATCGGGTCCCTACGAGCAGTACTTC
CDR3aa: CAWSVESGPYEQYF

v_gene: TRBV4-3
d_gene: TRBD1
abundance: NA
j_gene: TRBJ2-7
CDR3nt: TGCGCCAGCAGCCAGGACAGGGGCGGCTACGAGCAGTACTTC
CDR3aa: CASSQDRGGYEQYF

v_gene: TRBV6-5
d_gene: NA
abundance: NA
j_gene: TRBJ1-5
CDR3nt: TGTGCCAGCAGTTCCACCCCAGGGAGGGATCAGCCCCAGCATTTT
CDR3aa: CASSSTPGRDQPQHF

v_gene: TRBV27
d_gene: TRBD2
abundance: NA
j_gene: TRBJ2-7
CDR3nt: TGTGCCAGCAGTTTATCCTCAGCGGGAGGGTCCTACGAGCAGTACTTC
CDR3aa: CASSLSSAGGSYEQYF

v_gene: TRBV7-3
d_gene: TRBD2
abundance: once
j_gene: TRBJ2-3
CDR3nt: TGTGCCAGCAGCGCTGGACTAGTCGGCACAGATACGCAGTATTTT
CDR3aa: CASSAGLVGTDTQYF

v_gene: TRBV28
d_gene: NA
abundance: NA
j_gene: TRBJ2-3
CDR3nt: TGTGCCAGCAGTTACCTAGCGATACTAGATACGCAGTATTTT
CDR3aa: CASSYLAILDTQYF

v_gene: TRBV7-9
d_gene: TRBD1
abundance: NA
j_gene: TRBJ2-3
CDR3nt: TGTGCCAGCAGCCCATTTGGACAGGTTGGCACAGATACGCAGTATTTT
CDR3aa: CASSPFGQVGTDTQYF

v_gene: TRBV6-1
d_gene: NA
abundance: NA
j_gene: TRBJ1-4
CDR3nt: TGTGCCAGCAGGGGGTTCACCACAACTAATGAAAAACTGTTTTTT
CDR3aa: CASRGFTTTNEKLFF

v_gene: TRBV4-3
d_gene: TRBD1
abundance: NA
j_gene: TRBJ1-1
CDR3nt: TGCGCCAGCAGCCAGGGGACAGGGGCGGACACTGAAGCTTTCTTT
CDR3aa: CASSQGTGADTEAFF

v_gene: TRBV7-8
d_gene: TRBD1
abundance: NA
j_gene: TRBJ1-5
CDR3nt: TGTGCCAGCAGCTTAGTCCCGGGACAGGGGTCCTTAAGCAATCAGCCCCAGCATTTT
CDR3aa: CASSLVPGQGSLSNQPQHF

v_gene: TRBV5-1
d_gene: TRBD2
abundance: NA
j_gene: TRBJ2-7
CDR3nt: TGCGCCAGCAGCTTGGGTCTAGCGGGAGTCCCCGAGCAGTACTTC
CDR3aa: CASSLGLAGVPEQYF

v_gene: TRBV15
d_gene: NA
abundance: NA
j_gene: TRBJ2-7
CDR3nt: TGTGCCACCAGCTCTCCTGGAGGGTTGGCCGGTTACGAGCAGTACTTC
CDR3aa: CATSSPGGLAGYEQYF

v_gene: TRBV28
d_gene: NA
abundance: NA
j_gene: TRBJ2-5
CDR3nt: TGTGCCAGCAGTTTGGGGACGATAGGGCTCGGGGAAGAGACCCAGTACTTC
CDR3aa: CASSLGTIGLGEETQYF

v_gene: TRBV9
d_gene: TRBD2
abundance: NA
j_gene: TRBJ2-7
CDR3nt: TGTGCCAGCAGCATGGGACTAGCGGGAGTATACGAGCAGTACTTC
CDR3aa: CASSMGLAGVYEQYF

v_gene: TRBV7-2
d_gene: NA
abundance: NA
j_gene: TRBJ2-2
CDR3nt: TGTGCCAGCAGCGCAGGGTGGGCCGGGGAGCTGTTTTTT
CDR3aa: CASSAGWAGELFF

v_gene: TRBV5-4
d_gene: TRBD2
abundance: NA
j_gene: TRBJ2-7
CDR3nt: TGTGCCAGCAGCTTCTACCCTAGCGGGACCCCGTCCTACGAGCAGTACTTC
CDR3aa: CASSFYPSGTPSYEQYF

v_gene: TRBV9
d_gene: NA
abundance: few
j_gene: TRBJ1-1
CDR3nt: TGTGCCAGCAGCGTGGTCCGGAAGCCTGAAGCTTTCTTT
CDR3aa: CASSVVRKPEAFF

v_gene: TRBV28
d_gene: TRBD1
abundance: NA
j_gene: TRBJ1-1
CDR3nt: TGTGCCAGCAGTACCGGGACAGCTGAAGCTTTCTTT
CDR3aa: CASSTGTAEAFF

v_gene: TRBV7-9
d_gene: NA
abundance: NA
j_gene: TRBJ1-4
CDR3nt: TGTGCCAGCAGCCCCCCCGGGGGAGTCAATGAAAAACTGTTTTTT
CDR3aa: CASSPPGGVNEKLFF

v_gene: TRBV28
d_gene: NA
abundance: NA
j_gene: TRBJ1-2
CDR3nt: TGTGCCAGCAGTTTGGCAGAGAGCTATGGCTACACCTTC
CDR3aa: CASSLAESYGYTF

v_gene: TRBV28
d_gene: NA
abundance: once
j_gene: TRBJ2-7
CDR3nt: TGTGCCAGCAGTCGCCCATCTTATGACGAGCAGTACTTC
CDR3aa: CASSRPSYDEQYF

v_gene: TRBV11-2
d_gene: NA
abundance: NA
j_gene: TRBJ2-3
CDR3nt: TGTGCCAGCTTAATGACAAACGTAGCAGATACGCAGTATTTT
CDR3aa: CASLMTNVADTQYF

v_gene: TRBV27
d_gene: NA
abundance: NA
j_gene: TRBJ1-5
CDR3nt: TGTGCCAGCAGTTTATTGCCACCATATAGCAATCAGCCCCAGCATTTT
CDR3aa: CASSLLPPYSNQPQHF

v_gene: TRBV10-3
d_gene: TRBD1
abundance: NA
j_gene: TRBJ2-5
CDR3nt: TGTGCCATCAGTGAGGGGACAGGGGTAAAGACCCAGTACTTC
CDR3aa: CAISEGTGVKTQYF

v_gene: TRBV6-1
d_gene: NA
abundance: NA
j_gene: TRBJ2-7
CDR3nt: TGTGCCAGCAGAAGGATCAGGACGGGAAGTTACGAGCAGTACTTC
CDR3aa: CASRRIRTGSYEQYF

v_gene: TRBV5-8
d_gene: NA
abundance: NA
j_gene: TRBJ2-1
CDR3nt: TGTGCCAGCAGCTTGGTCGCAGGCAAGCTGGAGCAGTTCTTC
CDR3aa: CASSLVAGKLEQFF

v_gene: TRBV9
d_gene: NA
abundance: NA
j_gene: TRBJ2-7
CDR3nt: TGTGCCAGCAGCGTAGAGCCAAACTACGAGCAGTACTTC
CDR3aa: CASSVEPNYEQYF

v_gene: TRBV5-5
d_gene: NA
abundance: NA
j_gene: TRBJ1-1
CDR3nt: TGTGCCAGCAGCTTGGGTCTCGGGGAGCTTGACACTGAAGCTTTCTTT
CDR3aa: CASSLGLGELDTEAFF

v_gene: TRBV28
d_gene: TRBD1
abundance: few
j_gene: TRBJ2-3
CDR3nt: TGTGCCAGCGGGAGAGGGAACAGGGGGCGCGCAGATACGCAGTATTTT
CDR3aa: CASGRGNRGRADTQYF

v_gene: TRBV28
d_gene: NA
abundance: once
j_gene: TRBJ1-2
CDR3nt: TGTGCCAGCAAAAACCGGGCCCTCGGGTATGGCTACACCTTC
CDR3aa: CASKNRALGYGYTF

v_gene: TRBV9
d_gene: NA
abundance: NA
j_gene: TRBJ2-7
CDR3nt: TGTGCCAGCAGCGTAGGGGGCAGCACCTACGAGCAGTACTTC
CDR3aa: CASSVGGSTYEQYF

v_gene: TRBV19
d_gene: NA
abundance: once
j_gene: TRBJ1-5
CDR3nt: TGTGCCAGCCTAGACAGAAGTGGTAGTCAGCCCCAGCATTTT
CDR3aa: CASLDRSGSQPQHF

v_gene: TRBV27
d_gene: NA
abundance: NA
j_gene: TRBJ2-2
CDR3nt: TGTGCCAGCAGTTTTGTTGCCGGGGAGCTGTTTTTT
CDR3aa: CASSFVAGELFF

v_gene: TRBV5-1
d_gene: NA
abundance: NA
j_gene: TRBJ2-1
CDR3nt: TGCGCCAGCAGCCCGATGCCGGGGCGGGGCAACAATGAGCAGTTCTTC
CDR3aa: CASSPMPGRGNNEQFF

v_gene: TRBV29-1
d_gene: TRBD2
abundance: NA
j_gene: TRBJ2-3
CDR3nt: TGCAGCGTTGAAGCAACGCGGGAGGTCGTTGTGGGCACAGATACGCAGTATTTT
CDR3aa: CSVEATREVVVGTDTQYF

v_gene: TRBV9
d_gene: NA
abundance: NA
j_gene: TRBJ2-5
CDR3nt: TGTGCCAGCAGCGTAGCGGGTCGTCAAGAGACCCAGTACTTC
CDR3aa: CASSVAGRQETQYF

v_gene: TRBV5-1
d_gene: TRBD2
abundance: NA
j_gene: TRBJ2-7
CDR3nt: TGCGCCAGCGGAGGTGGACTAGCTTCCTACGAGCAGTACTTC
CDR3aa: CASGGGLASYEQYF

v_gene: TRBV13
d_gene: TRBD1
abundance: NA
j_gene: TRBJ1-2
CDR3nt: TGTGCCAGCAGCTCCGGGACAGGGGTCTATGGCTACACCTTC
CDR3aa: CASSSGTGVYGYTF

v_gene: TRBV19
d_gene: NA
abundance: NA
j_gene: TRBJ2-1
CDR3nt: TGTGCCAGTAGTGAACACCGACAGTCCTACAATGAGCAGTTCTTC
CDR3aa: CASSEHRQSYNEQFF

v_gene: TRBV27
d_gene: NA
abundance: NA
j_gene: TRBJ2-7
CDR3nt: TGTGCCAGCAGAACGGTCAGGACTTCCACCTCCTACGAGCAGTACTTC
CDR3aa: CASRTVRTSTSYEQYF

v_gene: TRBV30
d_gene: NA
abundance: NA
j_gene: TRBJ1-1
CDR3nt: TGTGCCTGGAGTTTGGGGGTGGGTTTGAACACTGAAGCTTTCTTT
CDR3aa: CAWSLGVGLNTEAFF

v_gene: TRBV7-2
d_gene: NA
abundance: NA
j_gene: TRBJ2-1
CDR3nt: TGTGCCAGCAGCTTGGGGACGGGTAGCTCCTACAATGAGCAGTTCTTC
CDR3aa: CASSLGTGSSYNEQFF

v_gene: TRBV19
d_gene: TRBD2
abundance: NA
j_gene: TRBJ2-1
CDR3nt: TGTGCCAGTAACCCGGGGACTAGCGGGAGATACTCCTACAATGAGCAGTTCTTC
CDR3aa: CASNPGTSGRYSYNEQFF

v_gene: TRBV6-4
d_gene: NA
abundance: NA
j_gene: TRBJ1-1
CDR3nt: TGTGCCAGCAGTGACTCTCGGGGAGAAGCTTTCTTT
CDR3aa: CASSDSRGEAFF

v_gene: TRBV30
d_gene: TRBD2
abundance: NA
j_gene: TRBJ2-4
CDR3nt: TGTGCCTGCCGGGGGGGGGTTGCCGCCAAAAACATTCAGTACTTC
CDR3aa: CACRGGVAAKNIQYF

v_gene: TRBV5-4
d_gene: NA
abundance: NA
j_gene: TRBJ2-7
CDR3nt: TGTGCCAGCAGCTGGTCAGGACTCACATCTGCTTATTTGCAGTACTTC
CDR3aa: CASSWSGLTSAYLQYF

v_gene: TRBV2
d_gene: TRBD2
abundance: NA
j_gene: TRBJ2-1
CDR3nt: TGTGCCAGCACTCTCTGGGCTAGCGGGAGTGTACAGCAGTTCTTC
CDR3aa: CASTLWASGSVQQFF

v_gene: TRBV25-1
d_gene: NA
abundance: NA
j_gene: TRBJ2-6
CDR3nt: TGTGCCAGCAGTGAACCTACAGGTTCCCCCTCTGGGGCCAACGTCCTGACTTTC
CDR3aa: CASSEPTGSPSGANVLTF

v_gene: TRBV15
d_gene: TRBD1
abundance: NA
j_gene: TRBJ1-1
CDR3nt: TGTGCCACCAGCAGCGCCACAGGGGGCACTGAAGCTTTCTTT
CDR3aa: CATSSATGGTEAFF

v_gene: TRBV27
d_gene: NA
abundance: once
j_gene: TRBJ2-2
CDR3nt: TGTGCCAGCAGACCGGGGGCCCCCGGGGAGCTGTTTTTT
CDR3aa: CASRPGAPGELFF

v_gene: TRBV7-9
d_gene: TRBD2
abundance: NA
j_gene: TRBJ2-1
CDR3nt: TGTGCCAGCAGCTTAGGCGTTTATTCCGGGACTAGCGGGATCAATGAGCAGTTCTTC
CDR3aa: CASSLGVYSGTSGINEQFF

v_gene: TRBV4-3
d_gene: NA
abundance: once
j_gene: TRBJ2-7
CDR3nt: TGCGCCAGCAGCCAAGCGCAGGGCTCCTACGAGCAGTACTTC
CDR3aa: CASSQAQGSYEQYF

v_gene: TRBV10-2
d_gene: NA
abundance: NA
j_gene: TRBJ2-2
CDR3nt: TGCGCCAGCCTGGGTACCGGGGAGCTGTTTTTT
CDR3aa: CASLGTGELFF

v_gene: TRBV2
d_gene: TRBD1
abundance: NA
j_gene: TRBJ2-1
CDR3nt: TGTGCCAGCACAGAAGGGGGCTGGACGAATGAGCAGTTCTTC
CDR3aa: CASTEGGWTNEQFF